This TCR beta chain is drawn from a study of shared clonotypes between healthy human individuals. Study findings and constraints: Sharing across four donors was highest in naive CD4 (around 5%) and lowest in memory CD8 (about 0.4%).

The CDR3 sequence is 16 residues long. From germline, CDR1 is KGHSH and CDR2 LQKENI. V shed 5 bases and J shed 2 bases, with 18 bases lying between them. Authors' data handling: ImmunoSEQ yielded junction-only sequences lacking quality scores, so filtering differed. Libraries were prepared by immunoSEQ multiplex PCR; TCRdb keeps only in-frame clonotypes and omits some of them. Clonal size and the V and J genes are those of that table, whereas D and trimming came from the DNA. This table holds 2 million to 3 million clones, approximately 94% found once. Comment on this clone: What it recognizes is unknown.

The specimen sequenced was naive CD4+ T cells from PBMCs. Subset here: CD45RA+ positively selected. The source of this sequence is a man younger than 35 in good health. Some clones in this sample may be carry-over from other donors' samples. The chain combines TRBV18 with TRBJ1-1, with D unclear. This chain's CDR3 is CASSSFQIGPNTEAFF. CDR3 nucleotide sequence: TGTGCCAGCTCATCCTTCCAGATCGGACCTAACACTGAAGCTTTCTTT.